These T cell receptor beta chains were read from a single sample in a study of CD8 T cells in ankylosing spondylitis. TCRdb itself ran the 5' RACE reads through MiXCR, one entry per CDR3 protein. The sample records more than 300,000 distinct CDR3 sequences, under 8.5% being singletons. The sample was blood, either unsorted or a sorted T cell fraction (not recorded which). The receptors shown here come from a male donor with ankylosing spondylitis. Both conserved end residues are part of each CDR3. A D gene is named only where the DNA matches it firmly. For some rows the clone size is stated as once, few or many, or as a class when expanded; others skip it.

V gene	D gene	J gene	clone size	CDR3 DNA	CDR3 protein
TRBV20-1	TRBD1	TRBJ2-7	-	TGCAGTGCAAACTACAGGGGATTCTCCTACGAGCAGTACTTC	CSANYRGFSYEQYF
TRBV29-1	TRBD2	TRBJ2-7	many	TGCAGCGCGCTGGGGACTAGTTACGAGCAGTACTTC	CSALGTSYEQYF
TRBV5-5	-	TRBJ1-1	-	TGTGCCAGCAGCCCCAGGACGGCCATGAACACTGAAGCTTTCTTT	CASSPRTAMNTEAFF
TRBV4-1	TRBD2	TRBJ2-1	-	TGCGCCAGCAGCGAACCGCGGACTAGCGGGGGTCCCTACAATGAGCAGTTCTTC	CASSEPRTSGGPYNEQFF
TRBV28	-	TRBJ2-1	-	TGTGCCAGCAGTTATGCAGGGACCCCGTTCTTC	CASSYAGTPFF
TRBV5-5	TRBD2	TRBJ2-7	-	TGTGCCAGCAGCTTGGCCCAGGGTAGCGGGCTTACCTACGAGCAGTACTTC	CASSLAQGSGLTYEQYF
TRBV28	-	TRBJ2-6	few	TGTGCCAGCGCCCCGGGAATCCCTGGGGCCAACGTCCTGACTTTC	CASAPGIPGANVLTF
TRBV5-4	TRBD2	TRBJ2-3	few	TGTGCCAGCAGCCTCCCGGGACTAGCAATGCCAGATACGCAGTATTTT	CASSLPGLAMPDTQYF
TRBV12-3/TRBV12-4	-	TRBJ1-1	many	TGTGCCAGCAGTTTCACAGGGCAGACTGAAGCTTTCTTT	CASSFTGQTEAFF
TRBV16	TRBD1	TRBJ1-1	-	TGTGCCAGCAGCCCTTCAGGGGGGGACACTGAAGCTTTCTTT	CASSPSGGDTEAFF
TRBV2	-	TRBJ1-2	-	TGTGCCAGTAAAGGGGGAATGTATGATGGCTACACCTTC	CASKGGMYDGYTF
TRBV29-1	-	TRBJ2-5	few	TGCAGCGTCATCCATCACCAAGAGACCCAGTACTTC	CSVIHHQETQYF
TRBV21-1	-	TRBJ2-3	few	TGTGCCAGCAGCAAAGGGAGCACAGATACGCAGTATTTT	CASSKGSTDTQYF
TRBV9	-	TRBJ2-2	many	TGTGCCAGCAGCGTGGCGACTGGACGAGAAGTGGAGCTGTTTTTT	CASSVATGREVELFF
TRBV7-6	-	TRBJ1-5	few	TGTGCCAGCAGCTTAGAGCCCATGACGGGAAGGGCCCACTTCAATCAGCCCCAGCATTTT	CASSLEPMTGRAHFNQPQHF
TRBV19	-	TRBJ1-5	few	TGTGCCAGTAGATTGATGGGGGAACAGCCCCAGCATTTT	CASRLMGEQPQHF
TRBV12-3/TRBV12-4	-	TRBJ1-4	-	TGTGCCAGCAGGGGGATAGCAACTAATGAAAAACTGTTTTTT	CASRGIATNEKLFF
TRBV5-1	TRBD1	TRBJ2-7	-	TGCGCCAGCAGCTCAGCCCCCGGGACAGGAGACTACGAGCAGTACTTC	CASSSAPGTGDYEQYF
TRBV7-8	-	TRBJ1-1	-	TGTGCCAGCAGCTTCCAGGGAACGAACACTGAAGCTTTCTTT	CASSFQGTNTEAFF
TRBV7-7	-	TRBJ2-7	few	TGTGCTAGCAGCTTAGTTGTTCTGGGCTCCTACGAGCAGTACTTC	CASSLVVLGSYEQYF
TRBV6-2/TRBV6-3	-	TRBJ2-1	-	TGTGCCTGCACAACTTACAATGAGCAGTTCTTC	CACTTYNEQFF
TRBV6-5	-	TRBJ2-6	-	TGTGCCAGCAGCCCCTCCGGGGAGGACCTGACTTTC	CASSPSGEDLTF
TRBV21-1	-	TRBJ2-7	-	TGTGCCAGCAGCAAAGGAATTAGCGGGAGCGCCCACGAGCAGTACTTC	CASSKGISGSAHEQYF
TRBV6-2/TRBV6-3	TRBD1	TRBJ2-3	few	TGTGCCAGCAGCAATTACAGGGGGTATAGAGATACGCAGTATTTT	CASSNYRGYRDTQYF
TRBV7-9	-	TRBJ1-1	few	TGTGCCAGCAGCAAGTCCCGAGGGGACACTGAAGCTTTCTTT	CASSKSRGDTEAFF
TRBV7-9	-	TRBJ2-7	-	TGTGCCAGCAGCTTACAACTATCCGAGCAGTACTTC	CASSLQLSEQYF
TRBV4-1	-	TRBJ2-1	many	TGCGCCAGCAGCCAAGTGCCTCTCCGACGACGAGGAGTTGAGCAGTTCTTC	CASSQVPLRRRGVEQFF
TRBV6-1	TRBD1	TRBJ2-2	-	TGTGCCAGCACTACCGGGACAGGGAACACCGGGGAGCTGTTTTTT	CASTTGTGNTGELFF
TRBV7-9	-	TRBJ2-7	few	TGTGCCAGCAGCTCACCGCACGGGACTCCTCAATTCTACGAGCAGTACTTC	CASSSPHGTPQFYEQYF
TRBV12-3/TRBV12-4	TRBD2	TRBJ2-1	-	TGTGCCAGCAGCGCGGGGGGTCCTAACAATGAGCAGTTCTTC	CASSAGGPNNEQFF
TRBV5-1	TRBD2	TRBJ2-3	-	TGCGCCAGCAGCCCTCTGGCGGGAGCCAGGACAGATACGCAGTATTTT	CASSPLAGARTDTQYF
TRBV27	-	TRBJ2-2	few	TGTGCCAGCAGTCCAGGGGAAAACACCGGGGAGCTGTTTTTT	CASSPGENTGELFF
TRBV6-4	-	TRBJ2-2	-	TGTGCCAGTAGACAGGAGGCCACCGGGGAGCTGTTTTTT	CASRQEATGELFF
TRBV27	-	TRBJ2-7	-	TGTGCCAGCACCCTGGGACCGGGTCGGGGCGACGAGCAGTACTTC	CASTLGPGRGDEQYF
TRBV6-1	TRBD2	TRBJ2-1	few	TGTGCCAGCAACGCCCCGGGGGGGAACAATGAGCAGTTCTTC	CASNAPGGNNEQFF
TRBV4-1	-	TRBJ2-2	-	TGCGCCAGCAGCCAAGACAGATCGGGACGACGGGCCGGGGAGCTGTTTTTT	CASSQDRSGRRAGELFF
TRBV12-3/TRBV12-4	-	TRBJ2-1	few	-	CASSSSAGAYNEQFF
TRBV5-1	-	TRBJ2-3	-	TGCGCCAGCAGCTCCGGCGGAGGGGGGACAGATACGCAGTATTTT	CASSSGGGGTDTQYF
TRBV4-2	-	TRBJ2-7	many	TGTGCCAGCAGCCAGGCTACGGGCTCCTACGAGCAGTACTTC	CASSQATGSYEQYF
TRBV5-1	TRBD1	TRBJ2-7	few	TGCGCCAGCAGCTTGCAGGGGGCAGAGCAGTACTTC	CASSLQGAEQYF
TRBV13	TRBD2	TRBJ2-5	-	TGTGCCAGCAGCCCCCGGACTAGCGGGAACCAAGAGACCCAGTACTTC	CASSPRTSGNQETQYF
TRBV20-1	-	TRBJ2-7	-	TGCAGTGCTAGATCTCCCGGCTCCTACGAGCAGTACTTC	CSARSPGSYEQYF
TRBV12-3/TRBV12-4	-	TRBJ2-5	many	TGTGCCAGCAGTTTAAGCTTAAACCTTCAAGAGACCCAGTACTTC	CASSLSLNLQETQYF
TRBV29-1	-	TRBJ1-1	many	TGCAGCGTTGTGGTTCAGGGATTGCGAGCTTTCTTT	CSVVVQGLRAFF
TRBV20-1	-	TRBJ2-5	-	TGCAGTGCTAGATCCCCGCGGGTGCAAGAGACCCAGTACTTC	CSARSPRVQETQYF
TRBV5-1	-	TRBJ2-4	-	TGCGCCAGCAGCTTGGACCAAAACATTCAGTACTTC	CASSLDQNIQYF
TRBV7-8	-	TRBJ2-7	few	TGTGCCAGCAGCTCGGACAGGACCGGGACTAGAACTCGGGAGCAGTACTTC	CASSSDRTGTRTREQYF
TRBV29-1	-	TRBJ2-2	few	TGCAGCGTCTTAGGAGGGGTGAACACCGGGGAGCTGTTTTTT	CSVLGGVNTGELFF
TRBV7-2	-	TRBJ1-1	few	TGTGCCAGCAGCCCCACGGCTGAAGCTTTCTTT	CASSPTAEAFF
TRBV24-1	-	TRBJ2-1	-	TGTGCCACCAGTGATCATAGTAGTTTCTCCAATGAGCAGTTCTTC	CATSDHSSFSNEQFF